This TCR beta chain was sequenced for a study of shared clonotypes between healthy human individuals. Regarding the study as a whole: Some clonotypes were shared by all four sorted-subset donors, while others were not shared. The non-shared ones had lower generation probabilities than the shared ones.

Deletions cut 3 bases from V and 0 bases from J, with 10 bases between. CDR1 is SGDLS, CDR2 YYNGEE, per germline. The CDR3 sequence is 14 residues long. Of note for this clone: The target antigen is unknown.

Some clones are missing from TCRdb's copy, which holds only in-frame ones; the method was immunoSEQ multiplex PCR. In the table there are approximately 640,000 clones, 60% to 80% of which are singletons. V gene TRBV9 combines with J gene TRBJ2-7; perhaps TRBD1 as D (5 bases). This clonotype originated in a woman under 40 in good health. Sequencing used memory CD4+ T cells sorted from blood. Subset given: CD45RA-negative fraction. The CDR3 region has the DNA TGTGCCAGCAGCGAGGGGTCGAACTCCTACGAGCAGTACTTC. Its translation: CASSEGSNSYEQYF.